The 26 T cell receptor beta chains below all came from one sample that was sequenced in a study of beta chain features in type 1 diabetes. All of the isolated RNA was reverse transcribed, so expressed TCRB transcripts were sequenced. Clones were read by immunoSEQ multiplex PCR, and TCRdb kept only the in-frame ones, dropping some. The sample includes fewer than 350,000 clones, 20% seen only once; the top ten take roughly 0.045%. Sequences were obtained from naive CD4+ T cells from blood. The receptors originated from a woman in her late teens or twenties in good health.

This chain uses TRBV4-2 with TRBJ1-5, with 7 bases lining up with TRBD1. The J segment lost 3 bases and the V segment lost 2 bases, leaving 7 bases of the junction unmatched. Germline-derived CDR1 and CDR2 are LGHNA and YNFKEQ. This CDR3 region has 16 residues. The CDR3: CASSQLGGQLNQPQHF. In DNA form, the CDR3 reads TGTGCCAGCAGCCAACTCGGGGGACAGCTCAATCAGCCCCAGCATTTT.

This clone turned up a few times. CDR3 protein: CASSVLTGDQPQHF. The CDR3 DNA reads as TGTGCCAGCAGTGTCCTCACAGGGGACCAGCCCCAGCATTTT. The chain links TRBV2 to TRBJ1-5; 7 nucleotides agree with TRBD1. The CDR3 is 14 amino acids. The germline CDR1 and CDR2 sequences are SNHLY and FYNNEI. V lost 4 bases to trimming and J lost 7 bases; unmatched junction nucleotides: 7.

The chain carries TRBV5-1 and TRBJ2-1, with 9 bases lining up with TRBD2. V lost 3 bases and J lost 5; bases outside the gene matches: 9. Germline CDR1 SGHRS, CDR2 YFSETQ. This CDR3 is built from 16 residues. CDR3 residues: CASSSGGGAGNNEQFF. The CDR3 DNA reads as TGCGCCAGCAGCTCCGGCGGGGGGGCCGGAAACAATGAGCAGTTCTTC.

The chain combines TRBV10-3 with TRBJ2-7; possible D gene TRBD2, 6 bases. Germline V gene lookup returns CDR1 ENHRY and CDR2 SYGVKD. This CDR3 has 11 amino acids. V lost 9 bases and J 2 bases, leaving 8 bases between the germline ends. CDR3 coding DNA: TGTGCCATGGGGACTGCCTACGAGCAGTACTTC. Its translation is CAMGTAYEQYF.

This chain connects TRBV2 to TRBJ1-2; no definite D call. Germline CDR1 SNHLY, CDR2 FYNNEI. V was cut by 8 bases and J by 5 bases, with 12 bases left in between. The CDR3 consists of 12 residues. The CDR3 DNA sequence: TGTGCCAGCTCTCCGCGCGGGTATGGCTACACCTTC. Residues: CASSPRGYGYTF.

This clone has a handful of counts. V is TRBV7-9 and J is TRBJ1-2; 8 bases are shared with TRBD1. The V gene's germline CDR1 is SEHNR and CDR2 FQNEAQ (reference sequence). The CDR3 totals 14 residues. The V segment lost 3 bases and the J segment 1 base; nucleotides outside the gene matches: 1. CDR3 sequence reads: CASSLTGVNYGYTF. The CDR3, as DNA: TGTGCCAGCAGCTTGACAGGGGTTAACTATGGCTACACCTTC. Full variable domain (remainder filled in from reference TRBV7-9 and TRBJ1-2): DTGVSQNPRHKITKRGQNVTFRCDPISEHNRLYWYRQTLGQGPEFLTYFQNEAQLEKSRLLSDRFSAERPKGSFSTLEIQRTEQGDSAMYLCASSLTGVNYGYTFGSGTRLTVV.

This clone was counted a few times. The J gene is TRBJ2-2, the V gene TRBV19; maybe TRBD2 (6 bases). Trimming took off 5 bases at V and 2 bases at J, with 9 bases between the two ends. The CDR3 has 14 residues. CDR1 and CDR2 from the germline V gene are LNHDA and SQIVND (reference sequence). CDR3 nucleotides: TGTGCCAGTAGTGGTAGCGGTAACACCGGGGAGCTGTTTTTT. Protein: CASSGSGNTGELFF.

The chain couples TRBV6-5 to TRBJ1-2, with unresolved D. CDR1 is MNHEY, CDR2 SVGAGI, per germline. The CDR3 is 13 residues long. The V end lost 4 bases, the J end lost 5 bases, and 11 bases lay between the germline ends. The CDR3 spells CASSLSRRYGYTF. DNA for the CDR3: TGTGCCAGCAGTTTATCAAGGCGGTATGGCTACACCTTC.

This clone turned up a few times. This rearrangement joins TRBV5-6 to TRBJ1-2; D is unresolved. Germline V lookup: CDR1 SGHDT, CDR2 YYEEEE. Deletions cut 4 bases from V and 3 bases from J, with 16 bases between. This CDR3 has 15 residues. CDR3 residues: CASSLDIVGDYGYTF. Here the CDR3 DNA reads TGTGCCAGCAGCCTTGACATCGTCGGGGACTATGGCTACACCTTC.

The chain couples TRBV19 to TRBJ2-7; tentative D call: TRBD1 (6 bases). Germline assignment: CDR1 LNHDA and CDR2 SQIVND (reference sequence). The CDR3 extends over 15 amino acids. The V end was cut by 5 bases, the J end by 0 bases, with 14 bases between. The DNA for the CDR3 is TGTGCCAGTAGTTCGTACAGGGTAATCTCCTACGAGCAGTACTTC. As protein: CASSSYRVISYEQYF. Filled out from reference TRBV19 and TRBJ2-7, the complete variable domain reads DGGITQSPKYLFRKEGQNVTLSCEQNLNHDAMYWYRQDPGQGLRLIYYSQIVNDFQKGDIAEGYSVSREKKESFPLTVTSAQKNPTAFYLCASSSYRVISYEQYFGPGTRLTVT.

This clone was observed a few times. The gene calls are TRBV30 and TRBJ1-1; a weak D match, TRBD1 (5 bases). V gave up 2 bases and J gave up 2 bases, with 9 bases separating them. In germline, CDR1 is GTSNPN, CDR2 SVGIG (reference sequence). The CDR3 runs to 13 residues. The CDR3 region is CAWSTGGNTEAFF. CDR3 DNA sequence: TGTGCCTGGAGTACGGGGGGTAACACTGAAGCTTTCTTT.

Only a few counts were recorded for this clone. The CDR3 DNA reads TGTGCCAGCAGTTATCTGGGCCCGAACTCCTACGAGCAGTACTTC. Residues: CASSYLGPNSYEQYF. This chain uses TRBV6-6 with TRBJ2-7, with D unresolved. This CDR3 has 15 amino acids. V dropped 3 bases and J dropped 0 bases, with 12 bases sitting between them. In germline, CDR1 is MNHNY, CDR2 SVGAGI (reference sequence).

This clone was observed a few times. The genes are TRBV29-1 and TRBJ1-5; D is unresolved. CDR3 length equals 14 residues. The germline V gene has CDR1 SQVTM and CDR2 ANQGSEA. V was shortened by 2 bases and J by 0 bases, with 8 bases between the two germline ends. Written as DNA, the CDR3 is TGCAGCGTTGAACCCGGTTATAGCAATCAGCCCCAGCATTTT. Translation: CSVEPGYSNQPQHF.

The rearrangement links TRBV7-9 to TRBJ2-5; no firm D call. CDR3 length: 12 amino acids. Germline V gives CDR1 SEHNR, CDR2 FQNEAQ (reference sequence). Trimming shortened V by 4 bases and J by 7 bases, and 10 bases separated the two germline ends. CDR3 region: CASSSPPRTQYF. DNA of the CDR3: TGTGCCAGCAGCTCCCCCCCCCGGACCCAGTACTTC.

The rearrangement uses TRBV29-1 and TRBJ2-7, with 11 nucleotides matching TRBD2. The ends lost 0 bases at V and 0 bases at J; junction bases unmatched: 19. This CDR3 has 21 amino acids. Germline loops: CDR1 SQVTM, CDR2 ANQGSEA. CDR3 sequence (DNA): TGCAGCGTTGAAGATTCACGTGGCCGGGCTAGCGGGGGGCGACACTCCTACGAGCAGTACTTC. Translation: CSVEDSRGRASGGRHSYEQYF.

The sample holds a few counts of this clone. The DNA of the CDR3 is TGTGCCATCAGTGAGGGCAGGGGTTGGACAGGTGAGCAGTTCTTC. Protein sequence: CAISEGRGWTGEQFF. The chain links TRBV10-3 to TRBJ2-1; TRBD1 matches 7 bases. The CDR3 sequence is 15 residues long. V was pared by 2 bases and J by 9 bases, with 10 bases of the junction left unmatched. Germline CDR1 and CDR2: ENHRY and SYGVKD.

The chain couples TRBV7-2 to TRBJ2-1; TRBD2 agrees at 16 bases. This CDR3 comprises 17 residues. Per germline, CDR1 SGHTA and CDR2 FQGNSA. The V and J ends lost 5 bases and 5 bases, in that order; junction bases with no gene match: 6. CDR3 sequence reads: CASSRPGLAGGHNEQFF. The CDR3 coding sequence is TGTGCCAGCAGCCGACCGGGACTAGCGGGAGGGCACAATGAGCAGTTCTTC.

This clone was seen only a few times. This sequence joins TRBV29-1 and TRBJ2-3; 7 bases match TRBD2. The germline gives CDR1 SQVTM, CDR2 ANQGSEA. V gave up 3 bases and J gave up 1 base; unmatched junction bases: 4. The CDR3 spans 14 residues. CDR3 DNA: TGCAGCGTTGACGTAGCGGGCCGCACAGATACGCAGTATTTT. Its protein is CSVDVAGRTDTQYF.

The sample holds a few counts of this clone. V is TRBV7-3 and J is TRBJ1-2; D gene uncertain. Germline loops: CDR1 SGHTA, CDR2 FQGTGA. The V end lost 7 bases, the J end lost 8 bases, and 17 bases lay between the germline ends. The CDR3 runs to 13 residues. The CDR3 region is CASKADPGGGYTF. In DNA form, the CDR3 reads TGTGCCAGCAAAGCCGACCCCGGAGGCGGCTACACCTTC. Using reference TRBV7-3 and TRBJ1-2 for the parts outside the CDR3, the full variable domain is GAGVSQTPSNKVTEKGKYVELRCDPISGHTALYWYRQSLGQGPEFLIYFQGTGAADDSGLPNDRFFAVRPEGSVSTLKIQRTERGDSAVYLCASKADPGGGYTFGSGTRLTVV.

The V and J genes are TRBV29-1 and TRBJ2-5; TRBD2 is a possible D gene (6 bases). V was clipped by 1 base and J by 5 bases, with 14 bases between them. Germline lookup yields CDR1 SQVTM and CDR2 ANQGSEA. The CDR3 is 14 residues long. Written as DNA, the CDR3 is TGCAGCGTTGAAGCCCAGGGACTCAGGGAGACCCAGTACTTC. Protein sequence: CSVEAQGLRETQYF.

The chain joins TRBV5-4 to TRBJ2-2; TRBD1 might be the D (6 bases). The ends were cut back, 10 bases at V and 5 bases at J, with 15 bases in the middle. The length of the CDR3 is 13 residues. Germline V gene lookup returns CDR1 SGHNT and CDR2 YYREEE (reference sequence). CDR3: CALRAGVTGELFF. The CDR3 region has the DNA TGTGCCCTTCGCGCAGGGGTGACCGGGGAGCTGTTTTTT. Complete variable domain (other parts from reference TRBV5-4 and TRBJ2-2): ETGVTQSPTHLIKTRGQQVTLRCSSQSGHNTVSWYQQALGQGPQFIFQYYREEENGRGNFPPRFSGLQFPNYSSELNVNALELDDSALYLCALRAGVTGELFFGEGSRLTVL.

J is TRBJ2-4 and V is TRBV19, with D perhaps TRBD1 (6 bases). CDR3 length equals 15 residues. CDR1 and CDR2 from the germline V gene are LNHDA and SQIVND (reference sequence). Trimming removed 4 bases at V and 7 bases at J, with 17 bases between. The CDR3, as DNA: TGTGCCAGTAGTAGGGGGCAAGACCCGGTGAACATTCAGTACTTC. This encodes CASSRGQDPVNIQYF.

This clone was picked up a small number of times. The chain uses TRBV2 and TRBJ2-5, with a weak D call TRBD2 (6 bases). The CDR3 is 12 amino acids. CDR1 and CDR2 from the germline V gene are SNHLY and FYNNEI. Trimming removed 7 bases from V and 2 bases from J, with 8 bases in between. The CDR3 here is CASIREQETQYF. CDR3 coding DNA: TGTGCCAGCATACGGGAGCAAGAGACCCAGTACTTC.

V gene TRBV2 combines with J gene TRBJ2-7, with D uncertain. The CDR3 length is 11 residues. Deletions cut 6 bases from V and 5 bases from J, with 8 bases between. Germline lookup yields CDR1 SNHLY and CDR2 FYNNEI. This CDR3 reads CASSEFDEQYF. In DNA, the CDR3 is TGTGCCAGCAGCGAGTTCGACGAGCAGTACTTC.

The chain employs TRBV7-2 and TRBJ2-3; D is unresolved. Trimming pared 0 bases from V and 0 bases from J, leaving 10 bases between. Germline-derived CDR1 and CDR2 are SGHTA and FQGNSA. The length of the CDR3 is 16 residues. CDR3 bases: TGTGCCAGCAGCTTAGCGGGCGATTCTAGCACAGATACGCAGTATTTT. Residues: CASSLAGDSSTDTQYF.

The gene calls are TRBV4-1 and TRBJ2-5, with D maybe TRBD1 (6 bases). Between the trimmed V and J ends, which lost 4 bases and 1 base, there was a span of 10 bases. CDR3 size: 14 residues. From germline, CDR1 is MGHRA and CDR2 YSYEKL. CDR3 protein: CASSPGHIQETQYF. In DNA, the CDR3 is TGCGCCAGCAGCCCGGGACATATCCAAGAGACCCAGTACTTC.